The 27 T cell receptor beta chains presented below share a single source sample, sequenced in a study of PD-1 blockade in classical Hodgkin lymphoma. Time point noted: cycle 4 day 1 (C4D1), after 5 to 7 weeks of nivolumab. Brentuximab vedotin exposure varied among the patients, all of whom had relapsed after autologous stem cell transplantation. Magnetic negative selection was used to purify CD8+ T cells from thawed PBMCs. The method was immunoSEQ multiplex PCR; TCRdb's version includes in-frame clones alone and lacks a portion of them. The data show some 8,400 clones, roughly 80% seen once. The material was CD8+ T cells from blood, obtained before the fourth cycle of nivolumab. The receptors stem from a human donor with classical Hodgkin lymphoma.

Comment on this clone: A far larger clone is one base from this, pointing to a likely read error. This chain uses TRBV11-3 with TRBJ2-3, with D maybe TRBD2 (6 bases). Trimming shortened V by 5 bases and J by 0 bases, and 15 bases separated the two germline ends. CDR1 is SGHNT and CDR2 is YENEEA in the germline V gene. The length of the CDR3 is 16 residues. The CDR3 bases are TGTGCCAGCAGCCAAGATGGGGGGTATAGCACAGATACGCAGTATTTT. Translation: CASSQDGGYSTDTQYF.

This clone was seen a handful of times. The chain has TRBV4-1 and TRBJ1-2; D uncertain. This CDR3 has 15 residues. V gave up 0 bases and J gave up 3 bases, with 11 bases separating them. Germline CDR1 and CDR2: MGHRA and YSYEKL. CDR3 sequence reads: CASSQEKGYYYGYTF. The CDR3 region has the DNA TGCGCCAGCAGCCAAGAAAAGGGTTATTACTATGGCTACACCTTC.

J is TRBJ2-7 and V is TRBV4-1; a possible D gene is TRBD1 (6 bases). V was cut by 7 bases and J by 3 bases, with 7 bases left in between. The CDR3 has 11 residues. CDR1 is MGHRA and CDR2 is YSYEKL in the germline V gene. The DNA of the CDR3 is TGCGCCAGCAAGGACAGCTACGAGCAGTACTTC. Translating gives CASKDSYEQYF.

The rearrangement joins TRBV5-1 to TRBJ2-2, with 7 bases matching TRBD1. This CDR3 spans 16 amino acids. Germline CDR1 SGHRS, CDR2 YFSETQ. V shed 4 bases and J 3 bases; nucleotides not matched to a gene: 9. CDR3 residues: CASSHLTGSDTGELFF. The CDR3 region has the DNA TGCGCCAGCAGCCACCTGACAGGGAGCGACACCGGGGAGCTGTTTTTT.

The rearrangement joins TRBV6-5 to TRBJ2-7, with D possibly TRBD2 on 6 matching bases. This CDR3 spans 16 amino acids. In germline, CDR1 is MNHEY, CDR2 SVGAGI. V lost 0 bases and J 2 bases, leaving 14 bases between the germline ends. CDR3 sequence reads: CASSYSSSGVAYEQYF. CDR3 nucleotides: TGTGCCAGCAGTTACTCCTCTTCGGGGGTCGCCTACGAGCAGTACTTC.

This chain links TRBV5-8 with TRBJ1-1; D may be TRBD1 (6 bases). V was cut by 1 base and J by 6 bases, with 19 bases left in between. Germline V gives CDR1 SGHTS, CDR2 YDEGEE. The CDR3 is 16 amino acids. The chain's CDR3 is CASSLRSRGEGPEAFF. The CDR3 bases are TGTGCCAGCAGCTTGAGATCCAGGGGAGAGGGTCCTGAAGCTTTCTTT.

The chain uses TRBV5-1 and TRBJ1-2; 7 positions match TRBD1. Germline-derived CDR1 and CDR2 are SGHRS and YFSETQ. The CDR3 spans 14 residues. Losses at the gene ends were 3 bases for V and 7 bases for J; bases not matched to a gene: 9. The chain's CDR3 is CASSSSGGGVGYTF. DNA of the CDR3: TGCGCCAGCAGCTCCTCAGGGGGGGGCGTTGGCTACACCTTC.

CDR3: CASSLGQGIGNEQFF. The CDR3 nucleotides read TGTGCCAGCAGCTTGGGACAGGGAATTGGCAATGAGCAGTTCTTC. The chain recombines TRBV5-5 with TRBJ2-1; TRBD1 agrees at 7 bases. The CDR3 contains 15 residues. Per germline, CDR1 SGHKS and CDR2 YYEKEE (reference sequence). Germline trimming cut 0 bases from V and 6 bases from J; bases unmatched to any gene: 6.

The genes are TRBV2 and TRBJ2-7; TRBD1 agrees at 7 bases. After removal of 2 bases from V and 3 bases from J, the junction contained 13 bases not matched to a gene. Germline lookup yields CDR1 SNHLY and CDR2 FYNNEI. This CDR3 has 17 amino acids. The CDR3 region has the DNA TGTGCCAGCAGTGAATCGGAGACAGGGATGGTTAGCTACGAGCAGTACTTC. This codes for CASSESETGMVSYEQYF.

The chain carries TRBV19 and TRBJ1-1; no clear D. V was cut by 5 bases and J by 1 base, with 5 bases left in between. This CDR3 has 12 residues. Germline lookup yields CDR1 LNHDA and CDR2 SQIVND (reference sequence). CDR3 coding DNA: TGTGCCAGTAGTCTCGGGAACACTGAAGCTTTCTTT. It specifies CASSLGNTEAFF.

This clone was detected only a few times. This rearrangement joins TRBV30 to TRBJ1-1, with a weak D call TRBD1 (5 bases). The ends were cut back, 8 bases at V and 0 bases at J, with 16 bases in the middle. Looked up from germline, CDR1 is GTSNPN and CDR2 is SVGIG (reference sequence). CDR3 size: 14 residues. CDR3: CAGSTATMNTEAFF. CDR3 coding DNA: TGTGCCGGTTCGACAGCGACCATGAACACTGAAGCTTTCTTT.

CDR3 nucleotide sequence: TGTGCCAGCAGCTCTCGGGGGGATGAAAAACTGTTTTTT. This codes for CASSSRGDEKLFF. The rearrangement uses TRBV7-9 and TRBJ1-4, with a tentative D call TRBD1 (5 bases). The CDR3 runs to 13 residues. Germline CDR1 reads SEHNR; CDR2 reads FQNEAQ (reference sequence). The germline V and J ends were trimmed by 4 bases and 6 bases, with 9 bases remaining between them.

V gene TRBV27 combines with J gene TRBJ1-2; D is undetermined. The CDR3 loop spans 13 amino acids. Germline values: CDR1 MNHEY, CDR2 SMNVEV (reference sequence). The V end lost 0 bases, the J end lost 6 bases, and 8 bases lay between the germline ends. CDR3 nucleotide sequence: TGTGCCAGCAGTTTATCAGTGGGGAATGGCTACACCTTC. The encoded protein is CASSLSVGNGYTF.

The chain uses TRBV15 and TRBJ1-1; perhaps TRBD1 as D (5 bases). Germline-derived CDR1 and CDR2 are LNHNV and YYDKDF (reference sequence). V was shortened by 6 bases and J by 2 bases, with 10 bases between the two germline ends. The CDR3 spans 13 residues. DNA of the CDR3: TGTGCCACCAGGGGGCCGTTTAACACTGAAGCTTTCTTT. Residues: CATRGPFNTEAFF.

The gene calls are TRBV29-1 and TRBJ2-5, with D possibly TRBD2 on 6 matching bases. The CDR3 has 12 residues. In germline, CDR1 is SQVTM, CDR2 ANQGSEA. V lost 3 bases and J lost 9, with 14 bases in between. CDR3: CSVDPGEDSQYF. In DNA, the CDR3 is TGCAGCGTTGACCCCGGGGAGGACTCCCAGTACTTC.

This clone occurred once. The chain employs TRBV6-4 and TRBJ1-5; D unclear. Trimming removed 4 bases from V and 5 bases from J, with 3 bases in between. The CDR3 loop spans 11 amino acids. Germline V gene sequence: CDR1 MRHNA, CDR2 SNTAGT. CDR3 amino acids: CASSGDQPQHF. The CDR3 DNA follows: TGTGCCAGCAGTGGTGATCAGCCCCAGCATTTT.

Here the CDR3 reads CASSFGDLGQPQHF. As DNA, the CDR3 is TGTGCCAGCAGTTTTGGAGACCTTGGTCAGCCCCAGCATTTT. The chain joins TRBV27 to TRBJ1-5; D gene unclear. V shed 3 bases and J shed 6 bases, with 12 bases lying between them. Germline assignment: CDR1 MNHEY and CDR2 SMNVEV (reference sequence). This CDR3 contains 14 residues.

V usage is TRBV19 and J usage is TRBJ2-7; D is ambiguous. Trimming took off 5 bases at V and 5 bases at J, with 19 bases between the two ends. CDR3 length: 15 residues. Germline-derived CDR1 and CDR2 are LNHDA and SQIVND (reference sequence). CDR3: CASSPRVRPSDEQYF. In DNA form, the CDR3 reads TGTGCCAGTAGTCCCCGCGTACGGCCCTCGGACGAGCAGTACTTC.

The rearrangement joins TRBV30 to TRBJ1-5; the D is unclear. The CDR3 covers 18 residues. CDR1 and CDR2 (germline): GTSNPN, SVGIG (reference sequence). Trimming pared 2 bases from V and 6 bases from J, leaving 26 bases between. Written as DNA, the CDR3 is TGTGCCTGGAGTCGCCATTTCAAAGGGATCGGCCGCAGTCAGCCCCAGCATTTT. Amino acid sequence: CAWSRHFKGIGRSQPQHF.

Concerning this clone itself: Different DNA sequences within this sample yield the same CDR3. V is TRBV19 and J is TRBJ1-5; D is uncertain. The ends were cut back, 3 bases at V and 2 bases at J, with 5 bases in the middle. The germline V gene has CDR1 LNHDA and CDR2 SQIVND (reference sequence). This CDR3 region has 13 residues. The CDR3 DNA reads TGTGCCAGTAGTATTATCGGCAATCAGCCCCAGCATTTT. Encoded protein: CASSIIGNQPQHF.

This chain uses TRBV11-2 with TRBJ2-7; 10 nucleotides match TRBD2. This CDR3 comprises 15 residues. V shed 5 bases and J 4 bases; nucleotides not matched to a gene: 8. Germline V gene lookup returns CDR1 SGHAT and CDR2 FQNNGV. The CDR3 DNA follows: TGTGCCAGCAGCCTGAGCGGGGGGGCCGGGTACGAGCAGTACTTC. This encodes CASSLSGGAGYEQYF.

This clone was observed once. DNA for the CDR3: TGTGCCTGGAGTTTCGGGGTGACCGGTGCTAGCACAGATACGCAGTATTTT. Amino acid sequence: CAWSFGVTGASTDTQYF. J is TRBJ2-3 and V is TRBV30, with D possibly matching TRBD2 (5 bases). Deletions cut 2 bases from V and 0 bases from J, with 18 bases between. Germline V CDR1 and CDR2: GTSNPN, SVGIG (reference sequence). CDR3 size: 17 residues.

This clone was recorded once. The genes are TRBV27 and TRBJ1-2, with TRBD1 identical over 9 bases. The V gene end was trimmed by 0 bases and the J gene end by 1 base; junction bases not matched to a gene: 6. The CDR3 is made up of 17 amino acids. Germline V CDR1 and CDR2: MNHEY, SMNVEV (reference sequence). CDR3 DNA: TGTGCCAGCAGTTTATCATATCGACAGGGGGGTAACTATGGCTACACCTTC. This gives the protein CASSLSYRQGGNYGYTF.

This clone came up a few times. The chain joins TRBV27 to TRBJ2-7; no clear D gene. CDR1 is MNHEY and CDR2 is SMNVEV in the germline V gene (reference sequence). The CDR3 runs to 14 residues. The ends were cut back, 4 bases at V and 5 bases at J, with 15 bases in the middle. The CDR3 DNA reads TGTGCCAGCAGTTATTCCGGGCCGGCACACGAGCAGTACTTC. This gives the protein CASSYSGPAHEQYF.

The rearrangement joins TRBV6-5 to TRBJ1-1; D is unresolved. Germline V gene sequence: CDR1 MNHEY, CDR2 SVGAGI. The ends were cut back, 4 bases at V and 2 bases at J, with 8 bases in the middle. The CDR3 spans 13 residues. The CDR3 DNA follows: TGTGCCAGCAGTTCCACTAAAAACACTGAAGCTTTCTTT. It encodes CASSSTKNTEAFF.

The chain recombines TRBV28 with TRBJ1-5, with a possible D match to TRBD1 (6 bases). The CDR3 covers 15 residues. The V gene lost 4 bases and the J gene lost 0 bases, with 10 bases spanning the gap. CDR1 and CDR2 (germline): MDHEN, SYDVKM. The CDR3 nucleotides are TGTGCCAGCAGTTCCGGGACACCTAGCAATCAGCCCCAGCATTTT. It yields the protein CASSSGTPSNQPQHF.

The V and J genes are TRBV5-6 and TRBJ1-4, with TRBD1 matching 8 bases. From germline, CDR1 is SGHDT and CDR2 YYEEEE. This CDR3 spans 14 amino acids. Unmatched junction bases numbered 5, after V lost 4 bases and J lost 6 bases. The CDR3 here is CASSQGQVDEKLFF. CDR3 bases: TGTGCCAGCAGCCAGGGACAGGTTGATGAAAAACTGTTTTTT.